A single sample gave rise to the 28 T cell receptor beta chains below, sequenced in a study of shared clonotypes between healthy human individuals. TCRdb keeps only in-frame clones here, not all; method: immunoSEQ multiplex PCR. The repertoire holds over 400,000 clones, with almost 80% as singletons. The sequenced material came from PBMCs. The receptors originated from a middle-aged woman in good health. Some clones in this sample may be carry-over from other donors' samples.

The CDR3 nucleotides read TGTGCCAGCGCCGATCGAAAACTGTTTTTT. Translating gives CASADRKLFF. The chain joins TRBV7-9 to TRBJ1-4; no reliable D call. This CDR3 comprises 10 residues. Germline V CDR1 and CDR2: SEHNR, FQNEAQ (reference sequence). With 8 bases removed from V and 10 bases from J, the gap between germline ends came to 8 bases.

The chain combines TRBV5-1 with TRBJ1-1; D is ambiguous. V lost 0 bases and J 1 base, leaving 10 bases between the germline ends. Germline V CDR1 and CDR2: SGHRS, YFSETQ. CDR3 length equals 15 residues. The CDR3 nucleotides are TGCGCCAGCAGCTTGGTCGGCAGACAGAACACTGAAGCTTTCTTT. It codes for CASSLVGRQNTEAFF.

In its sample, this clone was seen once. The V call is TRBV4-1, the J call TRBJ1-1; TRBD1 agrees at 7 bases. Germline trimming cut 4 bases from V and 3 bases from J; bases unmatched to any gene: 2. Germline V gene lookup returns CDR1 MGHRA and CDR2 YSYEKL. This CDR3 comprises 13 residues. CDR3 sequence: CASSRDSYTEAFF. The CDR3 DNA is TGCGCCAGCAGCCGGGACAGTTACACTGAAGCTTTCTTT.

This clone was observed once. CDR3 protein: CATSRDLGRAQGEQFF. CDR3 in DNA: TGTGCCACCAGCAGAGATCTCGGCAGGGCCCAGGGTGAGCAGTTCTTC. V gene TRBV15 combines with J gene TRBJ2-1, with D maybe TRBD1 (5 bases). Germline V lookup: CDR1 LNHNV, CDR2 YYDKDF (reference sequence). CDR3 length: 16 residues. Deletions cut 0 bases from V and 9 bases from J, with 18 bases between.

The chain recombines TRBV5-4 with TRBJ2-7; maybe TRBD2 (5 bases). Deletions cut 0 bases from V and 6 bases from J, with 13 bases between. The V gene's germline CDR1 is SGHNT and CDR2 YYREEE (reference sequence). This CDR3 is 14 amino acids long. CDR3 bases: TGTGCCAGCAGCTTGGCGCCCGGGAAAGGCGAGCAGTACTTC. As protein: CASSLAPGKGEQYF. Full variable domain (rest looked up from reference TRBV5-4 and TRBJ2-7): ETGVTQSPTHLIKTRGQQVTLRCSSQSGHNTVSWYQQALGQGPQFIFQYYREEENGRGNFPPRFSGLQFPNYSSELNVNALELDDSALYLCASSLAPGKGEQYFGPGTRLTVT.

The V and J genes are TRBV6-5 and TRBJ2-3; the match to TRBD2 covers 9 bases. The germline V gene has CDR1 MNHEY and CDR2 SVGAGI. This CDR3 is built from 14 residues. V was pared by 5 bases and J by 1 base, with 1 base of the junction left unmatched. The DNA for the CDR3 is TGTGCCAGCAGTAGGACTAGCGGCACAGATACGCAGTATTTT. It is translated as CASSRTSGTDTQYF.

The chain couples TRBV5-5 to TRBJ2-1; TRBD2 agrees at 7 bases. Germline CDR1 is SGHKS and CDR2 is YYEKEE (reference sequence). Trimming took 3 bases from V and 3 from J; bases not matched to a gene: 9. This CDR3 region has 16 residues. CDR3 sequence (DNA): TGTGCCAGCAGCTCCCGGGGCGGGAGCAACTACAATGAGCAGTTCTTC. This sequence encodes CASSSRGGSNYNEQFF.

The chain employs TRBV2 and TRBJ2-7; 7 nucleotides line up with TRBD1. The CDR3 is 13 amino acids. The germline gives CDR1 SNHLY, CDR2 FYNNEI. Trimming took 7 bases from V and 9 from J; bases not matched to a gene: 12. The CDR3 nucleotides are TGTGCCAGCATGTCTAACAGGGGAACGGTGCAGTACTTC. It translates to CASMSNRGTVQYF.

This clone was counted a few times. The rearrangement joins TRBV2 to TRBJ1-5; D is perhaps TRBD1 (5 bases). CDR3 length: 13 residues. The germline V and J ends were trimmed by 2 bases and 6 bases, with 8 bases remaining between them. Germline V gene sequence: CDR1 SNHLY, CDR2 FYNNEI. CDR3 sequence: CASSETDIQPQHF. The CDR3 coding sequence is TGTGCCAGCAGTGAAACGGACATTCAGCCCCAGCATTTT.

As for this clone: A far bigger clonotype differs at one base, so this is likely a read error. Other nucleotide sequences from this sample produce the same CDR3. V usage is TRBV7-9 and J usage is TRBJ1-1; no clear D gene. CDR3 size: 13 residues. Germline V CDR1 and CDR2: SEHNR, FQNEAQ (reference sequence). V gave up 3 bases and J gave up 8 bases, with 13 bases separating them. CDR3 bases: TGTGCCAGCAGCTTGCTGGTAAACCGGGAAGCTTTCTTT. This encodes CASSLLVNREAFF. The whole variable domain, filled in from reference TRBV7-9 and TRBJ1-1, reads DTGVSQNPRHKITKRGQNVTFRCDPISEHNRLYWYRQTLGQGPEFLTYFQNEAQLEKSRLLSDRFSAERPKGSFSTLEIQRTEQGDSAMYLCASSLLVNREAFFGQGTRLTVV.

CDR3: CASSIGTSGRIDTQYF. CDR3 DNA: TGTGCCAGTAGTATTGGGACTAGCGGGAGGATAGATACGCAGTATTTT. This chain uses TRBV19 with TRBJ2-3; 15 nucleotides match TRBD2. Germline lookup yields CDR1 LNHDA and CDR2 SQIVND (reference sequence). The CDR3 covers 16 residues. V gave up 3 bases and J gave up 5 bases; unmatched junction bases: 3.

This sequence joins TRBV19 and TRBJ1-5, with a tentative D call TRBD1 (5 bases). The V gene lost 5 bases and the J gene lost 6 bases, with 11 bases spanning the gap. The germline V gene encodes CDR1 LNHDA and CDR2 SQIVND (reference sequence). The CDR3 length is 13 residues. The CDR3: CASSARTTQPQHF. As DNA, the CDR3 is TGTGCCAGTAGTGCAAGGACAACTCAGCCCCAGCATTTT.

The CDR3, as DNA: TGTGCCAGCTCGCGTCCCACAGGCGCTGAAGCTTTCTTT. Translating it yields CASSRPTGAEAFF. J is TRBJ1-1 and V is TRBV18; possibly TRBD1 for D (5 bases). CDR3 length: 13 amino acids. Trimming pared 6 bases from V and 6 bases from J, leaving 14 bases between. Germline lookup yields CDR1 KGHSH and CDR2 LQKENI.

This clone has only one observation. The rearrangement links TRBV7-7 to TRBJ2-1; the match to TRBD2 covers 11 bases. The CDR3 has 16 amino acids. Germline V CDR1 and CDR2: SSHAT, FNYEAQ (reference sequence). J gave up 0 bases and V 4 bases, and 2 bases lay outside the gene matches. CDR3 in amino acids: CASSSTSGSSYNEQFF. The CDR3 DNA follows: TGTGCCAGCAGCTCAACTAGCGGGAGCTCCTACAATGAGCAGTTCTTC.

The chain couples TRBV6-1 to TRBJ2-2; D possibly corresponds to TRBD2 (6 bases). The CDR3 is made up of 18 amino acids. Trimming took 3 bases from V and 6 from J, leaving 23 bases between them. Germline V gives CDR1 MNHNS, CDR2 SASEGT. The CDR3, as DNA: TGTGCCAGCAGTGAGGTGTGGGGAATGACTAGAGAGGCCGGGGAGCTGTTTTTT. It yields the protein CASSEVWGMTREAGELFF.

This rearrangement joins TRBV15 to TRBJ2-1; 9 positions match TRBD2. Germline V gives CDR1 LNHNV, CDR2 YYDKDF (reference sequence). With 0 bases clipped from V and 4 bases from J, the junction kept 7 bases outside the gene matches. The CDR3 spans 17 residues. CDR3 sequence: CATSRDRAGGRYNEQFF. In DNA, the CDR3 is TGTGCCACCAGCAGAGATAGGGCGGGAGGGCGATACAATGAGCAGTTCTTC. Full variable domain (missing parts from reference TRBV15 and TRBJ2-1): DAMVIQNPRYQVTQFGKPVTLSCSQTLNHNVMYWYQQKSSQAPKLLFHYYDKDFNNEADTPDNFQSRRPNTSFCFLDIRSPGLGDTAMYLCATSRDRAGGRYNEQFFGPGTRLTVL.

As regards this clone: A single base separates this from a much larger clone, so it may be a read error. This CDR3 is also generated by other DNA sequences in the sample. The CDR3 nucleotides are TGTGCCAGCAGGCAAGAGGTGAACACTGAAGCTTTCTTT. This sequence encodes CASRQEVNTEAFF. V gene TRBV2 combines with J gene TRBJ1-1; D unclear. CDR3 length: 13 residues. Trimming pared 6 bases from V and 0 bases from J, leaving 8 bases between. Germline loops: CDR1 SNHLY, CDR2 FYNNEI.

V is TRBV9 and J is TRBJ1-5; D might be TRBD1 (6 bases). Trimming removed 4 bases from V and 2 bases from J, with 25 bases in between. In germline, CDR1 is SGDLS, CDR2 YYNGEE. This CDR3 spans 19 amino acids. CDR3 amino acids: CASSLTRGEGEGGNQPQHF. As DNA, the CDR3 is TGTGCCAGCAGCTTAACTAGGGGCGAGGGGGAGGGAGGCAATCAGCCCCAGCATTTT.

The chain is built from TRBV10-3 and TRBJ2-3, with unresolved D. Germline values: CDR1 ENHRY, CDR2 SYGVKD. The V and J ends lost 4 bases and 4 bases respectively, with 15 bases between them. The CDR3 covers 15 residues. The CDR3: CAISAAGERADTQYF. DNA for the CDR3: TGTGCCATCAGTGCCGCCGGCGAACGAGCAGATACGCAGTATTTT.

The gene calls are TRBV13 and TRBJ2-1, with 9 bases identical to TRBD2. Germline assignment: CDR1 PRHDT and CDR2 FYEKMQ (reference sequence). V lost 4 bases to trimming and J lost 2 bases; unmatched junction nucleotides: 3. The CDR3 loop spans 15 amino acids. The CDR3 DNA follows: TGTGCCAGCAGCTCCCGGACTAGCGCCTACAATGAGCAGTTCTTC. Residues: CASSSRTSAYNEQFF.

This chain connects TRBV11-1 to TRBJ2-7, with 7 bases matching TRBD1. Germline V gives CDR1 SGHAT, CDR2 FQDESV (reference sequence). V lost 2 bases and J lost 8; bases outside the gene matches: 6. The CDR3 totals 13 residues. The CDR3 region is CASSLTGVEKQYF. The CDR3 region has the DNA TGTGCCAGCAGCTTAACAGGGGTAGAAAAGCAGTACTTC.

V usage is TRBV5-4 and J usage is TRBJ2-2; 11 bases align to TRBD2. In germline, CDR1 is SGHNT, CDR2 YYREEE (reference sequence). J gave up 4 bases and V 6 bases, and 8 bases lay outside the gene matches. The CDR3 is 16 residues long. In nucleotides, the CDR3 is TGTGCCAGCACCCCGACTAGCGGGGCCTTCACCGGGGAGCTGTTTTTT. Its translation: CASTPTSGAFTGELFF.

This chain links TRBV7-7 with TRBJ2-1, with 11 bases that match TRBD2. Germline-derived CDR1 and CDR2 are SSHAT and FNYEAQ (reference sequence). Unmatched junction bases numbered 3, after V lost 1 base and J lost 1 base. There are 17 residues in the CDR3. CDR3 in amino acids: CASSLEGLAASYNEQFF. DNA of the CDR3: TGTGCCAGCAGCTTAGAGGGACTAGCGGCTTCCTACAATGAGCAGTTCTTC.

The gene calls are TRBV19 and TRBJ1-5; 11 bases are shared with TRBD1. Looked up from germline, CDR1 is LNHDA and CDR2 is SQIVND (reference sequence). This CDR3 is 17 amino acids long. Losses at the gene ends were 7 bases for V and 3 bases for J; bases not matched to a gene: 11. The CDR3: CASNPGQGVNNNQPQHF. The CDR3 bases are TGTGCCAGTAACCCGGGACAGGGGGTAAATAACAATCAGCCCCAGCATTTT.

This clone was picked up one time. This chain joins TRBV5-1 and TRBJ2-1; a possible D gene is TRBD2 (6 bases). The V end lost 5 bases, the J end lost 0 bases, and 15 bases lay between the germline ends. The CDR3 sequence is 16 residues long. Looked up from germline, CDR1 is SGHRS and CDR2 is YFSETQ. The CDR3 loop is CASRGSGGSSYNEQFF. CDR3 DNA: TGCGCCAGCAGAGGTAGCGGAGGAAGCTCCTACAATGAGCAGTTCTTC.

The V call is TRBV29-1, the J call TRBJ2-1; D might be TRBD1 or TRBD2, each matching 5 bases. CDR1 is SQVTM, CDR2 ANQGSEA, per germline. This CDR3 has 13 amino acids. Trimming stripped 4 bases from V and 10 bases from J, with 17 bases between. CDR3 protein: CSVGDGTNAEQFF. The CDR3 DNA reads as TGCAGCGTTGGGGACGGAACTAACGCGGAGCAGTTCTTC.

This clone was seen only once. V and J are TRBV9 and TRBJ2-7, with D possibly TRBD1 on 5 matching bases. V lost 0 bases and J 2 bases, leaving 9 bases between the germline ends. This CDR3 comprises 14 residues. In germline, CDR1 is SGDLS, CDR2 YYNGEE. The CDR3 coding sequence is TGTGCCAGCAGCGTAGCGGCAGGGACCTACGAGCAGTACTTC. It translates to CASSVAAGTYEQYF.

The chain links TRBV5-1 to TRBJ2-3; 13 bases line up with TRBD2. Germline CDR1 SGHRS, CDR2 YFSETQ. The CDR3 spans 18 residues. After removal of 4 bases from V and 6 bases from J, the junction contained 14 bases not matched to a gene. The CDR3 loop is CASSLQNGLAGALDTQYF. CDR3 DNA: TGCGCCAGCAGCCTTCAAAACGGACTAGCGGGAGCCTTGGATACGCAGTATTTT.